Following are 20 T cell receptor beta chains from one sample sequenced in a study of T cells in Graves' hyperthyroidism and ophthalmopathy. RNA transcripts served as the template for amplifying TCR beta CDR3 regions. HTBI primers drove first-round RT-PCR of the TCR CDR3. MiXCR was run by TCRdb on the multiplex PCR reads, yielding one entry per CDR3 protein. The sample has fewer than 450,000 distinct CDR3 sequences; about a sixth are singletons. The sample was blood. These receptors came from a woman aged 25 to 39 with Graves' hyperthyroidism that later progressed to Graves' ophthalmopathy.

The chain has TRBV5-6 and TRBJ2-3; D is unresolved. Germline V gene sequence: CDR1 SGHDT, CDR2 YYEEEE. CDR3 length equals 15 residues. V lost 0 bases to trimming and J lost 2 bases, with 10 bases between them. CDR3 sequence reads: CASSLVVGTTDTQYF. Written as DNA, the CDR3 is TGTGCCAGCAGCTTGGTGGTGGGAACCACAGATACGCAGTATTTT.

This clonotype was detected a few times. The chain couples TRBV19 to TRBJ2-3, with 9 bases fitting TRBD1. The trim removed 6 bases at V and 4 bases at J, leaving 5 bases unmatched. The CDR3 is 14 residues long. The germline V gene has CDR1 LNHDA and CDR2 SQIVND (reference sequence). This CDR3 is CASSDRGVADTQYF. In nucleotides, the CDR3 is TGTGCCAGTAGCGACAGGGGGGTTGCAGATACGCAGTATTTT.

This clonotype was seen more than once but under ten times. This chain uses TRBV7-9 with TRBJ2-1; 7 bases are a match to TRBD2. V lost 6 bases to trimming and J lost 5 bases; unmatched junction nucleotides: 13. Germline CDR1 SEHNR, CDR2 FQNEAQ (reference sequence). The CDR3 runs 16 residues. Written as DNA, the CDR3 is TGTGCCAGCAGACCCATTCCGGGACTACCCAACAATGAGCAGTTCTTC. Protein sequence: CASRPIPGLPNNEQFF.

This clonotype has a handful of counts. The chain carries TRBV20-1 and TRBJ2-1; 9 nucleotides agree with TRBD2. Germline V lookup: CDR1 DFQATT, CDR2 SNEGSKA (reference sequence). After removal of 6 bases from V and 0 bases from J, the junction contained 18 bases not matched to a gene. The length of the CDR3 is 19 residues. The DNA of the CDR3 is TGCAGTGCCACGTCGTTGCAGCGGGAGGACCGCCCCTCCTACAATGAGCAGTTCTTC. Translating gives CSATSLQREDRPSYNEQFF.

Regarding this clonotype: Its ends do not fully match the called genes, so a read error is possible. J is TRBJ2-3 and V is TRBV3-1; 9 nucleotides line up with TRBD2. CDR3 size: 15 residues. The germline CDR1 and CDR2 sequences are LGHDT and YNNKEL (reference sequence). CDR3 sequence reads: CASSHVREGADMQYF. CDR3 coding DNA: TGTGCCAGCAGCCACGTGCGGGAGGGCGCAGATATGCAGTATTTT.

V is TRBV19 and J is TRBJ1-1; D gene unclear. The CDR3 has 12 amino acids. V shed 9 bases and J shed 8 bases, with 16 bases lying between them. Germline V gives CDR1 LNHDA, CDR2 SQIVND (reference sequence). The CDR3 here is CASQNNPSEAFF. The CDR3 DNA sequence: TGTGCCAGCCAAAATAACCCCTCAGAAGCTTTCTTT.

This clonotype was detected ten times or more. The chain is built from TRBV5-1 and TRBJ2-5; TRBD2 agrees at 11 bases. The length of the CDR3 is 18 residues. Per the germline V gene, CDR1 is SGHRS and CDR2 is YFSETQ. V trimming: 1 base; J trimming: 0 bases; junction bases outside the gene matches: 8. CDR3: CASSLLLAGETNQETQYF. The CDR3 coding sequence is TGCGCCAGCAGCTTGTTACTAGCGGGGGAAACGAACCAAGAGACCCAGTACTTC.

This clonotype occurred many times. This rearrangement joins TRBV5-8 to TRBJ2-5; D unclear. V shed 0 bases and J shed 5 bases, with 17 bases lying between them. This CDR3 comprises 16 residues. The germline gives CDR1 SGHTS, CDR2 YDEGEE. The CDR3 nucleotides read TGTGCCAGCAGCTTGGCACTGAACCCCGCCAGGGAGACCCAGTACTTC. Protein product: CASSLALNPARETQYF.

This clonotype was picked up many times. The V and J genes are TRBV14 and TRBJ1-3, with no clear D. The CDR3 runs 15 residues. Trimming removed 4 bases at V and 0 bases at J, with 10 bases between. Germline-derived CDR1 and CDR2 are SGHDN and FVKESK. CDR3: CASSPPTDSGNTIYF. In DNA, the CDR3 is TGTGCCAGCAGCCCCCCCACAGACTCTGGAAACACCATATATTTT.

The table lists this clonotype with a few counts. The junction differs from germline at one of its ends, possibly a read error. The CDR3, as DNA: TGCAGTGCAAGAGAGGGACTAGCGCAATCCTACGAGCAGTACTTC. Its protein is CSAREGLAQSYEQYF. The gene calls are TRBV20-1 and TRBJ2-7, with 10 bases matching TRBD2. Germline V lookup: CDR1 DFQATT, CDR2 SNEGSKA (reference sequence). The CDR3 contains 15 residues.

The chain uses TRBV11-2 and TRBJ1-6, with D possibly TRBD1 on 5 matching bases. The length of the CDR3 is 17 residues. Germline values: CDR1 SGHAT, CDR2 FQNNGV. V lost 2 bases, J lost 0 bases, and 11 bases lay in between. The CDR3 DNA sequence: TGTGCCAGCAGCTTACCGAGGGGAAGCTCCTATAATTCACCCCTCCACTTT. This encodes CASSLPRGSSYNSPLHF.

This clonotype was observed a handful of times. At one boundary the junction diverges from the germline segment, which might be a read error. The CDR3 DNA sequence: TGTGTCAGCAGCGAGGGCATTGGGGGGGGGCCTGAAGCTTTCTTT. Encoded protein: CVSSEGIGGGPEAFF. V is TRBV9 and J is TRBJ1-1, with D perhaps matching TRBD1 (6 bases). CDR1 is SGDLS and CDR2 is YYNGEE in the germline V gene. This CDR3 is 15 amino acids long.

At least ten counts were recorded for this clonotype. This chain links TRBV6-2 or TRBV6-3 with TRBJ1-5, with TRBD1 as a possible D gene (5 bases). CDR1 and CDR2 (germline): MNHEY, SVGEGT. The length of the CDR3 is 12 residues. Trimming stripped 2 bases from V and 6 bases from J, with 5 bases between. The CDR3 DNA reads as TGTGCCAGCAGTTACGGGGGTCAGCCCCAGCATTTT. This sequence encodes CASSYGGQPQHF.

This clonotype was seen a handful of times. The rearrangement links TRBV30 to TRBJ2-2; D gene uncertain. CDR1 and CDR2 (germline): GTSNPN, SVGIG (reference sequence). Trimming stripped 3 bases from V and 6 bases from J, with 11 bases between. The CDR3 runs 13 residues. CDR3 DNA: TGTGCCTGGAGCCGCTCTAGTGCCGGGGAGCTGTTTTTT. Amino acids: CAWSRSSAGELFF.

This clonotype showed up many times. The chain employs TRBV28 and TRBJ2-3, with D possibly called TRBD1 or TRBD2 (5 bases each). Germline V gene data show CDR1 as MDHEN and CDR2 as SYDVKM. Trimming left V 6 bases short and J 2 bases short, with 9 bases between. The CDR3 totals 13 residues. The DNA of the CDR3 is TGTGCCAGCAGACGAGGGACCACAGATACGCAGTATTTT. This encodes CASRRGTTDTQYF. The whole variable domain, remainder taken from reference TRBV28 and TRBJ2-3, is DVKVTQSSRYLVKRTGEKVFLECVQDMDHENMFWYRQDPGLGLRLIYFSYDVKMKEKGDIPEGYSVSREKKERFSLILESASTNQTSMYLCASRRGTTDTQYFGPGTRLTVL.

The gene calls are TRBV12-3 or TRBV12-4 and TRBJ2-1; 10 nucleotides match TRBD2. This CDR3 is 15 amino acids long. The V segment lost 6 bases and the J segment 5 bases; nucleotides outside the gene matches: 7. CDR3 nucleotide sequence: TGTGCCAGCAGGGCCACTAGCGGGAAGAACAATGAGCAGTTCTTC. It codes for CASRATSGKNNEQFF.

The chain employs TRBV20-1 and TRBJ1-5, with 9 nucleotides matching TRBD1. The length of the CDR3 is 15 residues. The germline CDR1 and CDR2 sequences are DFQATT and SNEGSKA (reference sequence). V dropped 0 bases and J dropped 6; count of bases not matched to a gene: 6. CDR3 bases: TGCAGTGCTAGAGATCTTGGGACAGGGTCTCAGCCCCAGCATTTT. As protein: CSARDLGTGSQPQHF.

As regards this clonotype: The junction does not match germline at one end; this may be a read error. CDR3 in DNA: TGTGCCAGTAGTATTTGGGCAGGAAGACACTTC. Translation: CASSIWAGRHF. The chain has TRBV19 and TRBJ2-5; D not resolved. CDR3 size: 11 residues. Per the germline V gene, CDR1 is LNHDA and CDR2 is SQIVND (reference sequence).

Ten or more counts support this clonotype. V gene TRBV2 combines with J gene TRBJ2-5; 12 bases map to TRBD2. This CDR3 comprises 15 residues. J was trimmed by 5 bases and V by 6 bases; bases with no gene match: 7. Germline V gene lookup returns CDR1 SNHLY and CDR2 FYNNEI. The CDR3 region has the DNA TGTGCCAGCAGGAGGACTAGCGGGGTGCGGGAGACCCAGTACTTC. It encodes CASRRTSGVRETQYF.

This clonotype was counted ten times or more. V gene TRBV6-1 combines with J gene TRBJ1-1, with D maybe TRBD1 (5 bases). Germline lookup yields CDR1 MNHNS and CDR2 SASEGT. The CDR3 is 14 amino acids. Between the trimmed V and J ends, which lost 3 bases and 4 bases, there was a span of 12 bases. In DNA, the CDR3 is TGTGCCAGCAGTGAGTGGACATCCTCCACTGAAGCTTTCTTT. This encodes CASSEWTSSTEAFF.